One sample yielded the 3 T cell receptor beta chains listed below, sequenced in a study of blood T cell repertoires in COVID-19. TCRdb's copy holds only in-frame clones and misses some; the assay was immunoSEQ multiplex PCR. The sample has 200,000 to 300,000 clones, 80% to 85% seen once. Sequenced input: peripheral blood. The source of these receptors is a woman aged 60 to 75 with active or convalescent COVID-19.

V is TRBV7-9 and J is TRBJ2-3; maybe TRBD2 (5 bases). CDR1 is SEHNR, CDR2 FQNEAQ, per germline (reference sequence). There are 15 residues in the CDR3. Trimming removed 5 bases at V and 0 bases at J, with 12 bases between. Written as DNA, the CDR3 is TGTGCCAGCAGCCCTTTGGAGGCAAGCACAGATACGCAGTATTTT. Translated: CASSPLEASTDTQYF.

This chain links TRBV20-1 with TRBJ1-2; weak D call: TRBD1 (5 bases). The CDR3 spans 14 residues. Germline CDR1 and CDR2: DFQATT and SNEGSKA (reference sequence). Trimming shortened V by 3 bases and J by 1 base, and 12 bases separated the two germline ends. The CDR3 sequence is CSASLGGDNYGYTF. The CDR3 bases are TGCAGTGCTAGTCTGGGGGGGGATAACTATGGCTACACCTTC.

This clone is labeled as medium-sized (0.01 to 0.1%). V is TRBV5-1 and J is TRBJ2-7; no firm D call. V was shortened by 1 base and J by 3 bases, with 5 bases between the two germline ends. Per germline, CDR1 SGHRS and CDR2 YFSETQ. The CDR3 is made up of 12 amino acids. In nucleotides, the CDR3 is TGCGCCAGCAGCTTGCCGGTCTACGAGCAGTACTTC. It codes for CASSLPVYEQYF.